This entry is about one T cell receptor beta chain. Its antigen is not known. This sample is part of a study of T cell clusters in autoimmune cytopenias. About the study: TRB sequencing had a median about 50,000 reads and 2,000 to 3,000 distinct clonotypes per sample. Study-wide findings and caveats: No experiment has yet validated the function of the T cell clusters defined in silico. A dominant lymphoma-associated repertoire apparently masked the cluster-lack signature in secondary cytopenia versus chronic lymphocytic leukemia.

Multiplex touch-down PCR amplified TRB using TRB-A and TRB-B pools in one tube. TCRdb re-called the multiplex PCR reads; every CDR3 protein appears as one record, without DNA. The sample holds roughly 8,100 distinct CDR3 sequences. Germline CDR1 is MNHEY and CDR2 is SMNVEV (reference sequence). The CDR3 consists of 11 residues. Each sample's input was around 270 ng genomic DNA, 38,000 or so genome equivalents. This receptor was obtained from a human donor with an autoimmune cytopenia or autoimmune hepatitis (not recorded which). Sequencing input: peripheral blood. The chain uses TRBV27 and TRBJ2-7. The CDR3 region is CASSSRYEQYF.